The present T cell receptor beta chain was sequenced within a study of molecular identifiers for immune sequencing clone quantification (dated by TCRdb to 2016 to 2018). Broadly, across the study: For a replicate experiment, the RNA from either roughly 18,000 or 92,000 naive CD8 T cells was divided into five aliquots, and four of those aliquots went on to sequencing. This methods study benchmarked molecular-identifier clustering-based TCR repertoire sequencing (MIDCIRS) and TCR RNA copy counting, using CD8 T cells to do so. The investigation overall reported the following: The sizes of highly expanded clones could end up underestimated when identical TCR molecules share a barcode. Spiked-in Jurkat TCR RNA equal to a single cell's worth was reported to be detectable even within one million naive CD8 T cells. Modeling gave about 3 recovered TCR RNA copies per cell versus around 9.9 by digital PCR, implying about 30% capture efficiency. When barcode sub-clustering was not used, chimeric consensus sequences inflated TCR diversity, with chimeras reaching as high as 47%. Naive libraries contained spiked-in Jurkat TCR RNA (around ten copies' worth), which is not part of the donor repertoire. In CMV-specific effector cells, clones with more than 20 RNA copies contained over 98% of molecules, whereas in naive cells such clones contained under 1% of molecules.

Library preparation used PCR. The data were produced on a NextSeq 500. Bulk TCR libraries were prepared as previously described, using TCR primers listed in Table S5. Total RNA was purified with the Qiagen AllPrep DNA/RNA kit. Before any analysis, reads coming from multiple sequencing runs of the same library were combined into one pool. Turning to the authors' computational methods: Reads were retained only if their TCR constant sequence matched exactly, and those retained reads were trimmed to 150 nt and grouped according to their 12-nt molecular barcodes. Reads inside each barcode group were sub-clustered using a 15% Levenshtein threshold, and a quality-weighted consensus sequence was constructed for each RNA molecule. Non-functional sequences were filtered out, along with any lower-count sequence sitting one edit away from another sequence. Based on fitting two negative binomial distributions, any barcode sub-cluster with under 20% of the maximum read count was discarded. TCRdb passed the public sequencing reads through fastp at Q25 and MiXCR, retaining productive beta sequences. Every distinct CDR3 protein forms one entry, paired with its most common genes and DNA. TCRdb's processing, not the authors' own work, is the source of the V and J calls. Recorded for this sample are 90,000 or so distinct CDR3 sequences; more than 20% of them occurred a single time. The ten largest clones take up around 0.77% of the sample.

V is pared back by 0 bases and J by 6 bases, with 18 bases lying between the germline termini. Measured from the cysteine to the phenylalanine, the CDR3 is 15 residues long. The kept DNA is CDR3 alone, 45 bases in frame from the first base. The germline V gene (reference sequence) sets CDR1 to DFQATT and CDR2 to SNEGSKA. Libraries of naive CD8 T cells were generated from about 20,000 to 1,000,000 sorted cells, with 10%, 30% or 50% of the purified RNA used. Naive CD8 T cells were FACS-sorted as CD8+CD4-CCR7+CD45RA+ on a BD FACSAria II into RLT Plus buffer. To test detection sensitivity, Jurkat RNA equivalent to more than 8 TCR copies was spiked into samples of about 19,000-1,000,000 naive CD8 T cells. Enrichment of CD8 T cells was performed with RosetteSep CD8+ T Cell Enrichment Cocktail and Ficoll-Paque, after which ACK red cell lysis was carried out. Comments on this clonotype: The clone's antigen remains unknown. This may be a read error, as it is one base from a much larger clone.

The rearranged chain carries TRBV20-1 and TRBJ2-7, and possibly TRBD2, on 6 matching bases. This clonotype was sampled from a human donor in good health. Some libraries in this study had Jurkat cell RNA spiked in. The sequenced material came from naive CD8+ T cells from blood, with Jurkat cell RNA spiked in. Interpreted using the paper, the cell subset or site label stands for: FACS-sorted CD8+CD4-CCR7+CD45RA+ naive T cells. CDR3 protein: CSARDLALAPREQYF. DNA sequence: TGCAGTGCTAGAGATTTAGCGCTAGCGCCGCGCGAGCAGTACTTC.